The 5 T cell receptor beta chains below come from one sample, sequenced in a study of T cell repertoires in cytomegalovirus infection (dated by TCRdb to between 2017 and 2020). The sequencer listed for this sample is Illumina HiSeq 1500. Clones were called with MiXCR by TCRdb after fastp trimmed the public reads at Q25, and only in-frame beta chains were retained. Identical CDR3 protein sequences are pooled into one entry, listed with their most common genes and DNA. This sample has 140,000 to 150,000 distinct CDR3 sequences in its table, and more than 30% of those were observed once. Together, the top ten hold 45% to 55% of the sample. The sample's treatment or condition label is to be understood as: in vitro stimulation with specific CMV peptide epitopes to enrich CMV-specific T cells. These TCRs are of unknown antigen specificity. The sequenced sample was CD8+ T cells from cultured PBMCs, obtained from culture after CMV antigen stimulation. Source of these receptors: a human donor in good health (CMV status not recorded). Some clones in this sample may be carry-over from other donors' samples.

The V and J genes are TRBV6-5 and TRBJ1-4; D uncertain. Germline assignment: CDR1 MNHEY and CDR2 SVGAGI. This CDR3 contains 13 residues. With 6 bases removed from V and 7 bases from J, the gap between germline ends came to 12 bases. Here the CDR3 reads CASRPGEIEKLFF. The CDR3, as DNA: TGTGCCAGCAGACCAGGCGAAATTGAAAAACTGTTTTTT.

The chain couples TRBV4-2 to TRBJ2-2; D uncertain. The CDR3 has 14 residues. Deletions cut 3 bases from V and 1 base from J, with 6 bases between. Germline V gene sequence: CDR1 LGHNA, CDR2 YNFKEQ. CDR3 coding DNA: TGTGCCAGCAGCCACACCGAGAACACCGGGGAGCTGTTTTTT. Protein product: CASSHTENTGELFF.

The chain carries TRBV7-6 and TRBJ2-1, with 9 bases identical to TRBD2. Germline CDR1 and CDR2: SGHVS and FNYEAQ. This CDR3 has 14 amino acids. V was pared by 6 bases and J by 4 bases, with 4 bases of the junction left unmatched. CDR3 sequence reads: CASSTSGRYNEQFF. CDR3 DNA sequence: TGTGCCAGCAGTACTAGCGGGCGGTACAATGAGCAGTTCTTC.

This clonotype has just a few counts. The chain joins TRBV9 to TRBJ2-1; D unresolved. Germline V gene data show CDR1 as SGDLS and CDR2 as YYNGEE. Deletions cut 3 bases from V and 4 bases from J, with 8 bases between. The length of the CDR3 is 13 residues. The CDR3 sequence: CASSAWGYNEQFF. DNA of the CDR3: TGTGCCAGCAGCGCCTGGGGATACAATGAGCAGTTCTTC.

This clonotype turned up a few times. This sequence joins TRBV12-3 or TRBV12-4 and TRBJ2-1, with a weak D call TRBD2 (5 bases). CDR3 length equals 15 residues. The V gene lost 5 bases and the J gene lost 3 bases, with 14 bases spanning the gap. The CDR3 bases are TGTGCCAGCAGTCCCTACGGGGAACGCTACAATGAGCAGTTCTTC. It yields the protein CASSPYGERYNEQFF.